The entry below gives a single T cell receptor (beta chain) sequence along with its context. The data stem from a study of sequential checkpoint blockade in melanoma. Study details: Arm A got nivolumab then ipilimumab; arm B the reverse, 1:1. Both treatment sequences were followed by maintenance nivolumab.

Data came from immunoSEQ multiplex PCR; TCRdb stores just in-frame clones and leaves some out. Seen here are 7,900 or so clones, around 22% observed once, and the top ten hold around 6.4%. Germline lookup yields CDR1 SGHRS and CDR2 YFSETQ. This CDR3 contains 18 residues. V was pared by 0 bases and J by 0 bases, with 16 bases between. Treatment here: randomized to nivolumab then ipilimumab (arm A) or the reverse (arm B). This TCR derives from a human donor with melanoma. The source material was tumor tissue (inferred from file names), sampled from a patient given nivolumab and ipilimumab in sequence. The chain carries TRBV5-1 and TRBJ1-3; TRBD1 is a possible D gene (5 bases). As DNA, the CDR3 is TGCGCCAGCAGCTTGGAGGGGCAGCCCGAAATCTCTGGAAACACCATATATTTT. It encodes CASSLEGQPEISGNTIYF. The full variable domain, its missing parts supplied by reference TRBV5-1 and TRBJ1-3, is KAGVTQTPRYLIKTRGQQVTLSCSPISGHRSVSWYQQTPGQGLQFLFEYFSETQRNKGNFPGRFSGRQFSNSRSEMNVSTLELGDSALYLCASSLEGQPEISGNTIYFGEGSWLTVV.